This T cell receptor (beta chain) was profiled in a study of T-cell reconstitution after alpha-beta-depleted transplantation in children. Study results and limitations: Diversity and T-cell counts at one year after transplant derived mostly from new T cells. At day 60, the high TCRbeta diversity found in some patients originated from recipient T cells and thymic progenitors that had survived. Where alpha-beta T cells came from about two months after transplant was reportedly several hundred expanded graft clones.

V lost 4 bases and J lost 8; bases outside the gene matches: 6. Germline V gives CDR1 SGHRS, CDR2 YFSETQ. This CDR3 is built from 14 residues. As for this clonotype: Antigen unknown.

During its preparation, the TCRbeta library received unique molecular identifiers. TCRdb recomputed calls from the PCR reads with MiXCR, one row per CDR3 protein. Of approximately 630,000 distinct CDR3 sequences in the sample, about an eighth were seen once. This clonotype was obtained from a girl between 2 and 10 years old with congenital amegakaryocytic thrombocytopenia, due to receive a stem cell transplant. The sequenced sample was PBMCs, obtained before TCRalphabeta/CD19-depleted stem cell transplant. The V and J genes are TRBV5-1 and TRBJ2-7; TRBD2 matches at 13 bases. In DNA, the CDR3 is TGCGCCAGCAGCCCGGGACTAGCGGGAACTCAGCAGTACTTC. Translation: CASSPGLAGTQQYF.